The rows below give T cell receptor beta chains drawn from one sample of a study of blood T cell repertoires in COVID-19. Some clones are missing from TCRdb's copy, which holds only in-frame ones; the method was immunoSEQ multiplex PCR. The table lists around 86,000 clones, around 84% of them singletons, with 38% in the top ten. The sample was peripheral blood. The source of these receptors is a man older than 75 with acute or convalescent COVID-19. CDR3s include the opening cysteine and the closing phenylalanine or tryptophan. The order of the fields is clone size, D gene, J gene, V gene, CDR3 DNA, CDR3 protein. The D gene is left open where the match is weak. Size values are once, few and many counts, or a class for expanded clones, and some rows have none.

>NA|NA|TRBJ2-3|TRBV4-2
TGTGCCAGCAGCCAAGAGGTAGCAGGGGATACGCAGTATTTT
CASSQEVAGDTQYF
>NA|NA|TRBJ1-2|TRBV3-1/TRBV3-2
TGTGCCAGCACCACAGGGATGAAAAGCTATGGCTACACCTTC
CASTTGMKSYGYTF
>NA|NA|TRBJ1-5|TRBV30
TGTGCCTGGAGTTTCACGGGACAGCCCCAGCATTTT
CAWSFTGQPQHF
>NA|TRBD2|TRBJ2-1|TRBV6-4
TGTGCCAGCAGTGTCCGAGCGGGAGCTCACAATGAGCAGTTCTTC
CASSVRAGAHNEQFF
>few|TRBD1|TRBJ1-4|TRBV4-1
TGCGCCAGCAGCCAAGATGGGACAGGGACATCAACTAATGAAAAACTGTTTTTT
CASSQDGTGTSTNEKLFF
>few|TRBD2|TRBJ2-3|TRBV19
TGTGCCAGTAGTGTGGCTCTAGCGGGAGGGCCTGGGACAGATACGCAGTATTTT
CASSVALAGGPGTDTQYF
>NA|NA|TRBJ2-7|TRBV2
TGTGCCAGCAGTGAATTAAACTACGAGCAGTACTTC
CASSELNYEQYF
>NA|NA|TRBJ2-4|TRBV21-1
TGTGCCAGCAGCAACCAAACCGGGACACGAACGGCCATTCAGTACTTC
CASSNQTGTRTAIQYF
>few|NA|TRBJ1-6|TRBV4-2
TGTGCCAGCAGCCCTGAGGGGAGGGGAGGCTCCTATAATTCACCCCTCCACTTT
CASSPEGRGGSYNSPLHF
>NA|NA|TRBJ1-6|TRBV9
TGTGCCAGCAGCGGGTGGGACAATTCCTCACCCCTCCACTTT
CASSGWDNSSPLHF
>NA|NA|TRBJ2-3|TRBV20-1
TGCAGTGCTAGTAGGAGAGATGGCACAGATACGCAGTATTTT
CSASRRDGTDTQYF
>NA|NA|TRBJ2-3|TRBV7-8
TGTGCCAGCAGCCCTAGGATTGCAGGGATCACAGATACGCAGTATTTT
CASSPRIAGITDTQYF
>NA|NA|TRBJ1-1|TRBV6-5
TGTGCCAGAGGTGGGGCAGGGGAAGGCAGTGAAGCTTTCTTT
CARGGAGEGSEAFF
>NA|NA|TRBJ1-5|TRBV7-2
TGTGCCAGCAGCTTAGCCGGGAGAAGCAATCAGCCCCAGCATTTT
CASSLAGRSNQPQHF
>NA|TRBD2|TRBJ2-1|TRBV29-1
TGCAGCGTTGTTAGGACTAGCGGTTACAATGAGCAGTTCTTC
CSVVRTSGYNEQFF
>NA|NA|TRBJ2-7|TRBV11-3
TGTGCCAGCAGCTTAGATGCGGGGAAGGGCGAGCAGTACTTC
CASSLDAGKGEQYF
>NA|TRBD2|TRBJ2-3|TRBV19
TGTGCCAGTAGTGTCACTAGCGGGAGCGTCACAGATACGCAGTATTTT
CASSVTSGSVTDTQYF
>NA|NA|TRBJ1-5|TRBV5-1
TGCGCCAGCAGCTTGGACGGGGGAACCGATCAGCCCCAGCATTTT
CASSLDGGTDQPQHF
>NA|NA|TRBJ2-5|TRBV2
TGTGCCAGCAGTCCCGACAGGGGAGGGGGAGAGACCCAGTACTTC
CASSPDRGGGETQYF
>NA|NA|TRBJ2-7|TRBV21-1
TGTGCCAGCAGCAAAGGGCGGGGCTTAAAGAACGAGCAGTACTTC
CASSKGRGLKNEQYF
>NA|TRBD1|TRBJ2-7|TRBV4-1
TGCGCCAGCAGCCAAGAGGGGCCAGGGGGCTCCTACGAGCAGTACTTC
CASSQEGPGGSYEQYF
>NA|NA|TRBJ1-3|TRBV3-1/TRBV3-2
TGTGCCAGCACCTACCGACAGGGAAACACCATATATTTT
CASTYRQGNTIYF
>NA|NA|TRBJ1-1|TRBV7-3
TGTGCCAGCAGCTCGGGGACTGAAGCTTTCTTT
CASSSGTEAFF
>NA|NA|TRBJ2-7|TRBV29-1
TGCAGCGTTGAAGTGTCAGGGCCCTACGAGCAGTACTTC
CSVEVSGPYEQYF
>NA|NA|TRBJ2-6|TRBV28
TGTGCCAGCAGAAGATTGACAGGAATCTCCTCTGGGGCCAACGTCCTGACTTTC
CASRRLTGISSGANVLTF
>once|NA|TRBJ2-1|TRBV6-5
TGTGCCAGCAGGACGGAGGGGGCGAGTTACAATGAGCAGTTCTTC
CASRTEGASYNEQFF
>NA|NA|TRBJ2-7|TRBV2
TGTGCCAGCAGTCGATCCGGAGGCACCTACGAGCAGTACTTC
CASSRSGGTYEQYF
>once|TRBD1|TRBJ2-3|TRBV7-3
TGTGCCAGCAGCTCCGCTGCGCGGACAGGGGGTTACACAGATACGCAGTATTTT
CASSSAARTGGYTDTQYF
>NA|NA|TRBJ2-2|TRBV27
TGTGCCAGCCTCGCGAGGGCGGGTCTCACCGGGGAGCTGTTTTTT
CASLARAGLTGELFF
>NA|NA|TRBJ2-2|TRBV7-9
TGTGCCAGCAGTAGTAGCGGCCCCGGAGTAGCCGGGGAGCTGTTTTTT
CASSSSGPGVAGELFF
>NA|TRBD1|TRBJ1-2|TRBV5-6
TGTGCCAGCAGCTTGACAGGGGTGTTTGCGGGCTACACCTTC
CASSLTGVFAGYTF
>NA|NA|TRBJ2-7|TRBV7-9
TGTGCCAGCAGTTACGATGGGACTGCCGACCCCTACGAGCAGTACTTC
CASSYDGTADPYEQYF
>NA|NA|TRBJ2-2|TRBV14
TGTGCCAGCAGCTTCACAAACACCGGGGAGCTGTTTTTT
CASSFTNTGELFF
>NA|TRBD2|TRBJ2-3|TRBV7-3
TGTGCCAGCAGCCCCGCGACTAGCGGGAGCACAGATACGCAGTATTTT
CASSPATSGSTDTQYF
>NA|TRBD2|TRBJ2-7|TRBV6-5
TGTGCCAGCAGACGGGACTATAACGAGCAGTACTTC
CASRRDYNEQYF
>NA|TRBD1|TRBJ1-1|TRBV27
TGTGCCAGCAGCCGGGACAGGGGGCACACTGAAGCTTTCTTT
CASSRDRGHTEAFF
>NA|TRBD1|TRBJ2-7|TRBV10-3
TGTGCCACCTCGGGACAGACACTGTACGAGCAGTACTTC
CATSGQTLYEQYF
>NA|NA|TRBJ2-7|TRBV5-4
TGTGCCAGCAGCATTACGGGACAAATCTACGAGCAGTACTTC
CASSITGQIYEQYF
>NA|TRBD1|TRBJ2-7|TRBV4-1
TGCGCCAGCAGCCAAGACTCGGGACAGTCCTACGAGCAGTACTTC
CASSQDSGQSYEQYF
>NA|NA|TRBJ2-1|TRBV11-3
TGTGCCAGCAGCTCCGGACAGCCGGACAATGAGCAGTTCTTC
CASSSGQPDNEQFF
>once|NA|TRBJ2-7|TRBV28
TGTGCCAGCAGTTCTCAGGCCCTCTACGAGCAGTACTTC
CASSSQALYEQYF
>NA|NA|TRBJ2-1|TRBV6-6
TGTGCCAGCAGTTACTCCACGGCTAGCGTCCATGAGCAGTTCTTC
CASSYSTASVHEQFF
>NA|NA|TRBJ1-5|TRBV6-5
TGTGCCACTGGGGCTTCCATGGGGACACAGCCCCAGCATTTT
CATGASMGTQPQHF
>NA|NA|TRBJ1-1|TRBV6-5
TGTGCCAGCAGTTACTTCGGCACGGGGAACACTGAAGCTTTCTTT
CASSYFGTGNTEAFF
>NA|TRBD2|TRBJ2-1|TRBV5-4
TGTGCCAGCAGCTATAGCGGGAGCAATGAGCAGTTCTTC
CASSYSGSNEQFF
>NA|TRBD2|TRBJ2-7|TRBV24-1
TGTGCCACCAGTGACCATAGACTAGCGTACGAGCAGTACTTC
CATSDHRLAYEQYF
>NA|TRBD2|TRBJ2-7|TRBV15
TGTGCCACCAGCAGAAACTGGGAGGGGTACGAGCAGTACTTC
CATSRNWEGYEQYF
>few|TRBD2|TRBJ2-2|TRBV5-1
TGCGCCAGCAGCTTGGCGAGCGGGAGAAACACCGGGGAGCTGTTTTTT
CASSLASGRNTGELFF
>once|NA|TRBJ1-5|TRBV10-1
TGCGCCAGGGGGGGTGGGAGCAATCAGCCCCAGCATTTT
CARGGGSNQPQHF
>NA|TRBD1|TRBJ1-6|TRBV27
TGTGCCAGCAGTTTCCGTGACAGGGTTTCACCCCTCCACTTT
CASSFRDRVSPLHF
>NA|NA|TRBJ2-5|TRBV7-3
TGTGCCAGCAGCTTAAGGACGGGAAACGTTGAGACCCAGTACTTC
CASSLRTGNVETQYF
>NA|TRBD2|TRBJ2-3|TRBV6-5
TGTGCCAGCAGTTACGGCCTAGCGGTCACAGATACGCAGTATTTT
CASSYGLAVTDTQYF
>NA|NA|TRBJ1-1|TRBV4-1
TGCGCCAGCAGCCAAGTCGGGGTCTGGAACACTGAAGCTTTCTTT
CASSQVGVWNTEAFF